The text below deals with one T cell receptor (beta chain). For the second PCR, which ran for about 6 to 11 cycles, a sample-barcoded 5' primer and a J-beta primer mix were used. TCRdb reprocessed the 5' RACE reads via MiXCR and lists one record per CDR3 protein. The table includes around 1,100,000 distinct CDR3 sequences, around two fifths detected once. This entry belongs to a study of blood T cells in healthy people across ages. CDR3 length: 14 amino acids. Trimming cost V 5 bases and J 7 bases; bases outside gene matches: 8. Germline CDR1 and CDR2: SGHAT and FQNNGV. This chain links TRBV11-2 with TRBJ1-5; TRBD1 agrees at 7 bases. This sequence was found in a man aged 18 to 35 in good health. Specimen: blood. The DNA of the CDR3 is TGTGCCAGCAGCACCTCGACAGGGAGACAGCCCCAGCATTTT. This encodes CASSTSTGRQPQHF.